These 14 T cell receptor beta chains came from one sample sequenced in a study of PD-1 blockade in classical Hodgkin lymphoma. Every patient had relapsed following autologous stem cell transplantation, and cohorts differed in brentuximab vedotin exposure. TCRdb's copy holds only in-frame clones and misses some; the assay was immunoSEQ multiplex PCR. The sample lists more than 10,000 clones; around 80% were seen once. Sequences were derived from peripheral blood mononuclear cells (PBMCs), sampled at baseline. The receptor source for this set is a human donor with classical Hodgkin lymphoma.

This rearrangement joins TRBV7-6 to TRBJ2-4; either TRBD1 or TRBD2 may supply D (6 bases each). The CDR3 spans 16 residues. V was cut by 3 bases and J by 4 bases, with 16 bases left in between. Germline V gene lookup returns CDR1 SGHVS and CDR2 FNYEAQ. The CDR3 region has the DNA TGTGCCAGCAGCTTTGGGGGGCGCTGGGGTAAAAACATTCAGTACTTC. This translates into CASSFGGRWGKNIQYF.

The chain joins TRBV7-8 to TRBJ2-1; D may be TRBD1 or TRBD2 (5 bases each). The CDR3 is 16 amino acids. The V and J ends lost 2 bases and 8 bases respectively, with 19 bases between them. Looked up from germline, CDR1 is SGHVS and CDR2 is FQNEAQ. The chain's CDR3 is CASSLYGPGPVDEQFF. The CDR3 coding sequence is TGTGCCAGCAGCTTATATGGCCCGGGGCCGGTCGATGAGCAGTTCTTC.

This sequence joins TRBV5-1 and TRBJ2-5; the match to TRBD2 covers 8 bases. From germline, CDR1 is SGHRS and CDR2 YFSETQ. The CDR3 extends over 16 amino acids. V was pared by 0 bases and J by 1 base, with 5 bases of the junction left unmatched. The DNA of the CDR3 is TGCGCCAGCAGCTTGGATGGTAGCGGGATCCAAGAGACCCAGTACTTC. This encodes CASSLDGSGIQETQYF.

The V and J genes are TRBV7-8 and TRBJ1-4, with 7 positions matching TRBD1. The J segment lost 8 bases and the V segment lost 1 base, leaving 4 bases of the junction unmatched. Germline loops: CDR1 SGHVS, CDR2 FQNEAQ. The CDR3 is made up of 14 amino acids. This CDR3 is CASSLEGTEEKLFF. CDR3 coding DNA: TGTGCCAGCAGCTTAGAAGGGACAGAGGAAAAACTGTTTTTT.

V and J are TRBV30 and TRBJ1-5; D not resolved. Germline CDR1 and CDR2: GTSNPN and SVGIG (reference sequence). Trimming took 2 bases from V and 0 from J, leaving 8 bases between them. This CDR3 has 14 amino acids. CDR3 sequence: CAWSSGGSNQPQHF. The DNA of the CDR3 is TGTGCCTGGAGTTCAGGCGGTAGCAATCAGCCCCAGCATTTT.

The chain links TRBV6-5 to TRBJ1-2, with D hard to call. Trimming took 5 bases from V and 4 from J, leaving 8 bases between them. CDR3 length: 12 residues. Germline CDR1 and CDR2: MNHEY and SVGAGI. Here the CDR3 DNA reads TGTGCCAGCAGTGAAAGACTCTATGGCTACACCTTC. This codes for CASSERLYGYTF.

The genes are TRBV15 and TRBJ2-3; 11 positions agree with TRBD2. The germline gives CDR1 LNHNV, CDR2 YYDKDF (reference sequence). The J segment lost 5 bases and the V segment lost 3 bases, leaving 7 bases of the junction unmatched. This CDR3 is built from 16 residues. The CDR3 protein is CATSRMTSGKGDTQYF. CDR3 DNA sequence: TGTGCCACCAGCAGGATGACTAGCGGGAAAGGAGATACGCAGTATTTT.

The chain recombines TRBV2 with TRBJ2-2, with TRBD2 matching 7 bases. V trimming: 3 bases; J trimming: 0 bases; junction bases outside the gene matches: 4. The CDR3 totals 16 residues. CDR1 and CDR2 (germline): SNHLY, FYNNEI. CDR3 DNA: TGTGCCAGCAGTGAGTTCCTAGCGGCGAACACCGGGGAGCTGTTTTTT. As protein: CASSEFLAANTGELFF.

The chain employs TRBV28 and TRBJ2-7; possible D gene TRBD1, 7 bases. Trimming removed 3 bases at V and 7 bases at J, with 19 bases between. This CDR3 comprises 15 residues. Germline values: CDR1 MDHEN, CDR2 SYDVKM. The CDR3 DNA reads as TGTGCCAGCAGTTTGAGGGCAGGGGGGTTATTGGAGCAGTACGTC. This gives the protein CASSLRAGGLLEQYV.

The rearrangement uses TRBV12-5 and TRBJ2-7; 9 bases line up with TRBD2. Per germline, CDR1 LGHNT and CDR2 FRNRAP. V dropped 7 bases and J dropped 6; count of bases not matched to a gene: 10. The CDR3 covers 14 residues. The CDR3 region has the DNA TGTGCTAGTGCCCCGCGGGGGGGCGTGTTCGAGCAGTACTTC. Its protein product is CASAPRGGVFEQYF.

V usage is TRBV29-1 and J usage is TRBJ2-7, with a possible D match to TRBD2 (6 bases). Germline-derived CDR1 and CDR2 are SQVTM and ANQGSEA. V shed 2 bases and J shed 2 bases, with 16 bases lying between them. The length of the CDR3 is 15 residues. DNA of the CDR3: TGCAGCGTTGAACTGGCGGGAAGGACCACCTACGAGCAGTACTTC. Protein sequence: CSVELAGRTTYEQYF.

The V and J genes are TRBV10-3 and TRBJ1-1; D gene uncertain. CDR1 and CDR2 (germline): ENHRY, SYGVKD. This CDR3 has 13 residues. The V and J ends lost 7 bases and 7 bases respectively, with 16 bases between them. CDR3 sequence (DNA): TGTGCCATCAACCGAGGGTTGGGAGTTGAAGCTTTCTTT. Translation: CAINRGLGVEAFF.

The gene calls are TRBV18 and TRBJ2-5; no clear D. The V and J ends lost 4 bases and 3 bases respectively, with 9 bases between them. Germline CDR1 is KGHSH and CDR2 is LQKENI. The CDR3 runs to 13 residues. The DNA for the CDR3 is TGTGCCAGCTCACAGGGATTTAAAGAGACCCAGTACTTC. Protein sequence: CASSQGFKETQYF. Supplemented by reference TRBV18 and TRBJ2-5, the full variable domain reads NAGVMQNPRHLVRRRGQEARLRCSPMKGHSHVYWYRQLPEEGLKFMVYLQKENIIDESGMPKERFSAEFPKEGPSILRIQQVVRGDSAAYFCASSQGFKETQYFGPGTRLLVL.

The chain links TRBV4-1 to TRBJ1-5; D is unresolved. The CDR3 totals 15 residues. The V end was cut by 1 base, the J end by 5 bases, with 12 bases between. Germline-derived CDR1 and CDR2 are MGHRA and YSYEKL. CDR3 residues: CASSQGSARDQPQHF. The CDR3 region has the DNA TGCGCCAGCAGCCAAGGGTCCGCCAGAGATCAGCCCCAGCATTTT.